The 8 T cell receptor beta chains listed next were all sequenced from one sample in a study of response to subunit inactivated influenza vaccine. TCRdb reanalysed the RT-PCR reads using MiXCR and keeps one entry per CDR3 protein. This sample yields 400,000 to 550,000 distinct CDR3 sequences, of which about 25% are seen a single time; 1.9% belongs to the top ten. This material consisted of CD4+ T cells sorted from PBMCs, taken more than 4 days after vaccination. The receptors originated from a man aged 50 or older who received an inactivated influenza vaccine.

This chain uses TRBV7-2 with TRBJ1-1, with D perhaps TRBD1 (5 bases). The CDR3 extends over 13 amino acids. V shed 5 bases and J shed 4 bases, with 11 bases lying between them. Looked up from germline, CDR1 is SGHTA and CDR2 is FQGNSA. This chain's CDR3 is CASSAQVVTEAFF. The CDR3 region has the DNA TGTGCCAGCAGCGCACAGGTGGTCACTGAAGCTTTCTTT.

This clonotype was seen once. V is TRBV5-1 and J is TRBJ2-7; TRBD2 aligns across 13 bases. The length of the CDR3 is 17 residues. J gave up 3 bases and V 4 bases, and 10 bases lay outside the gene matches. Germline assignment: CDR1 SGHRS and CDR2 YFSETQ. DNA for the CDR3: TGCGCCAGCAGCAATGTAGAGGGACTAGCGGGGTTCTACGAGCAGTACTTC. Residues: CASSNVEGLAGFYEQYF.

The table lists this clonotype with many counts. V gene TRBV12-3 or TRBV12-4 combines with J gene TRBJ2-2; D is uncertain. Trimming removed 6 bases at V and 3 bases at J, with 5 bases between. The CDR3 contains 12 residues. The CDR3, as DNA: TGTGCCAGCAGCCGGGACACCGGGGAGCTGTTTTTT. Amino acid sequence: CASSRDTGELFF.

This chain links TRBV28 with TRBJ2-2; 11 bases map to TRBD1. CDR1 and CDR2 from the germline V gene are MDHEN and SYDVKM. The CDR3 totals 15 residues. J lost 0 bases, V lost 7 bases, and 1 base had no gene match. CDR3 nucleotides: TGTGCCAGCAAGGGACAGGGGGCGAACACCGGGGAGCTGTTTTTT. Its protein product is CASKGQGANTGELFF.

CDR3 DNA: TGTGCCAGCAGCCAAGGGCGAAGGGACAAACTGTTTTTT. Encoded protein: CASSQGRRDKLFF. The chain recombines TRBV4-2 with TRBJ1-4; D possibly corresponds to TRBD1 (5 bases). The CDR3 loop spans 13 amino acids. Germline V lookup: CDR1 LGHNA, CDR2 YNFKEQ. V was clipped by 1 base and J by 11 bases, with 11 bases between them.

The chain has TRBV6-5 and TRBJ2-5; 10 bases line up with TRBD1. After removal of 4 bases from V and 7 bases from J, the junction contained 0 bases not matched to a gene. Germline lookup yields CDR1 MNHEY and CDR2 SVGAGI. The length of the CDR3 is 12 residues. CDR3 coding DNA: TGTGCCAGCAGTTGGGACAGGGGGACCCAGTACTTC. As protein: CASSWDRGTQYF.

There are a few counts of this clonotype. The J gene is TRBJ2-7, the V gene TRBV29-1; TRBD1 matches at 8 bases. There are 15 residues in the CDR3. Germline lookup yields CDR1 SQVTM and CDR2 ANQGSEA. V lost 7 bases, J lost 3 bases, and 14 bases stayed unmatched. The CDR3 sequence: CSAIAPGQGFYEQYF. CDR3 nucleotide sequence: TGCAGCGCCATCGCTCCCGGACAGGGATTCTACGAGCAGTACTTC.

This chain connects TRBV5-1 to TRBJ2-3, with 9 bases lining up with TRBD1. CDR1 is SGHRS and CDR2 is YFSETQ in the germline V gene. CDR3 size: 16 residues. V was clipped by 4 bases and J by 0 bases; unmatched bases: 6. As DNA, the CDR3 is TGCGCCAGCAGCGACACCGGGACAGGGAGCACAGATACGCAGTATTTT. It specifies CASSDTGTGSTDTQYF.